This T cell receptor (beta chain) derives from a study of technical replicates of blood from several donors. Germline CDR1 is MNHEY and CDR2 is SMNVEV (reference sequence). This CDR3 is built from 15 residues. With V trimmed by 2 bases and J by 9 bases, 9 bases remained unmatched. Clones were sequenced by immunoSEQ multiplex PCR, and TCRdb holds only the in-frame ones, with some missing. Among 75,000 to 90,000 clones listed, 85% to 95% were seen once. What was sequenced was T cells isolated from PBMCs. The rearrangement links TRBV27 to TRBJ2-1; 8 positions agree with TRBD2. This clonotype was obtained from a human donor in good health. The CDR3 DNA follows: TGTGCCAGCAGTTTAGGCAGCGGGAGTAGTCGTGAGCAGTTCTTC. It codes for CASSLGSGSSREQFF.